The clone carrying this T cell receptor beta chain was picked up many times. Its specificity is not known. Germline V gives CDR1 SNHLY, CDR2 FYNNEI. V trimming: 5 bases; J trimming: 6 bases; junction bases outside the gene matches: 4. The CDR3 is 14 residues long. This sample was taken from a study of human T cells and chemical hapten exposure. The study's findings and limits: No change in TCRs above 1 in 1000 frequency was produced by DPC sensitization.

Individual cDNA molecules each carried unique molecular identifiers attached by the library. Original handling: Sample TCR totals centred on a median of approximately 96,000, ranging about 23,224 to 700,000. TCRdb independently ran MiXCR on the 5' RACE reads; one entry per CDR3 protein. The V and J calls here are based on TCRdb, not the publication. There are 150,000 or so distinct CDR3 sequences in the sample; roughly 4% occur only once, and around 1.5% lies in the top ten. The template was total RNA from unfractionated whole blood. The chain carries TRBV2 and TRBJ1-5, with 10 nucleotides matching TRBD1. The receptor's source is a female donor in good health. Written as DNA, the CDR3 is TGTGCCAGCAGTAGACAGGGGGCAGGTCAGCCCCAGCATTTT. This encodes CASSRQGAGQPQHF.